The TCR beta chain described here comes from a study of spatial heterogeneity in lung cancer. Study-wide results and limits: The study found that expanded intratumoral alpha and beta TCR counts tracked tumor mutation counts.

This CDR3 spans 13 amino acids. V lost 5 bases, J lost 6 bases, and 11 bases lay in between. Germline V gene lookup returns CDR1 SGHAT and CDR2 FQNNGV. Note on this clonotype: Its antigen is not known.

Time point indicated: sample taken at primary tumor resection. TCRdb re-derived calls from the 5' RACE reads in MiXCR, one entry per CDR3 protein. Of roughly 5,000 distinct CDR3 sequences listed, 25% to 40% are singletons. The rearrangement joins TRBV11-2 to TRBJ1-5; possible D gene TRBD1, 5 bases. The input for sequencing was lung tumor tissue, taken at surgery. The TCR was taken from a male donor with early-stage non-small cell lung cancer. In nucleotides, the CDR3 is TGTGCCAGCAGCCCGAGTGGGGCTCAGCCCCAGCATTTT. Protein sequence: CASSPSGAQPQHF. Full variable domain (rest looked up from reference TRBV11-2 and TRBJ1-5): EAGVAQSPRYKIIEKRQSVAFWCNPISGHATLYWYQQILGQGPKLLIQFQNNGVVDDSQLPKDRFSAERLKGVDSTLKIQPAKLEDSAVYLCASSPSGAQPQHFGDGTRLSIL.